The clone carrying this T cell receptor beta chain was seen a few times. This sample stems from a study of blood T cell repertoires in COVID-19. The germline gives CDR1 LGHNA, CDR2 YSLEER. Trimming removed 1 base at V and 5 bases at J, with 11 bases between. The CDR3 is 14 residues long. TCRdb keeps only in-frame clones here, not all; method: immunoSEQ multiplex PCR. The sample lists around 64,000 clones, around 87% seen once, with approximately 5.6% in the top ten. Sequenced sample: peripheral blood. The TCR comes from a man in his fifties with active COVID-19. The V and J genes are TRBV4-3 and TRBJ1-2; D possibly corresponds to TRBD1 (5 bases). CDR3 in DNA: TGCGCCAGCAGCCAAGTAGACAGCCCTTATGGCTACACCTTC. The encoded protein is CASSQVDSPYGYTF.